The entry below gives a single T cell receptor beta chain sequence along with its context. Its specificity is not known. Other DNA variants within this sample encode the same CDR3. CDR3 length equals 15 residues. Germline-derived CDR1 and CDR2 are SNHLY and FYNNEI. Trimming at V came to 2 bases and at J to 6 bases, leaving 6 bases not matched to a gene. TCRdb's copy holds only in-frame clones and misses some; the assay was immunoSEQ multiplex PCR. Seen here are about 220,000 clones, about 93% observed once, and the top ten hold 1% to 1.2%. The data belong to a study of cytomegalovirus exposure and HLA in healthy donors. About the research overall: According to later analysis, the same platform produced the roughly 120 validation and approximately 700 first-cohort repertoires.

General study results and limits: Most TCRs appeared rarely, but some public TCRs recurred in many donors. The classifier reportedly diagnosed cytomegalovirus status with high specificity and sensitivity.

The chain combines TRBV2 with TRBJ2-2; 7 bases map to TRBD1. The sequence was collected from a woman aged 18-29 years in good health and CMV-seronegative. The material sequenced was PBMCs. The CDR3 protein is CASSERLQGAGELFF. DNA for the CDR3: TGTGCCAGCAGTGAACGCTTGCAGGGGGCCGGGGAGCTGTTTTTT.